What follows describes a single T cell receptor (beta chain). Its cognate antigen is unknown. The data stem from a study of T-cell memory formation after mild COVID-19. Regarding the study as a whole: Clones that shrank (day 15 to 85) were balanced CD4/CD8, whereas later expanders leaned CD4+.

Each CDR3 protein gets one entry after TCRdb re-called the 5' RACE reads with MiXCR. The data hold under 200,000 distinct CDR3 sequences, with 10% to 15% observed a single time. The CDR3 has 13 residues. V lost 0 bases to trimming and J lost 2 bases, with 4 bases between them. Germline V lookup: CDR1 SGHVS, CDR2 FNYEAQ. The chain is built from TRBV7-6 and TRBJ2-5; D gene uncertain. The receptor was derived from a man aged 18 to 29 who had mild COVID-19 (a few samples of this study predate the infection). Cell type and time point are not known. The sample consisted of PBMCs or a T cell subset sorted from them (not recorded which). The CDR3 reads CASSLAPQETQYF. In DNA, the CDR3 is TGTGCCAGCAGCTTAGCTCCTCAAGAGACCCAGTACTTC.